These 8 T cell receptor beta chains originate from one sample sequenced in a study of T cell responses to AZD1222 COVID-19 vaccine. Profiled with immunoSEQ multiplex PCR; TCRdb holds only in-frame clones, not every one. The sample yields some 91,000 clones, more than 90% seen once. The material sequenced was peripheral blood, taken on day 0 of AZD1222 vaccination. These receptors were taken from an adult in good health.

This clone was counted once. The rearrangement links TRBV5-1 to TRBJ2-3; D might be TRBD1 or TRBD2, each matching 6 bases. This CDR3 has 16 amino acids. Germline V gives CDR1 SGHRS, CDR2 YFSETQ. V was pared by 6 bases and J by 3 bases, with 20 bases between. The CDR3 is CASKVGTQGTTDTQYF. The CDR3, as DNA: TGCGCCAGCAAGGTGGGGACTCAGGGGACAACAGATACGCAGTATTTT.

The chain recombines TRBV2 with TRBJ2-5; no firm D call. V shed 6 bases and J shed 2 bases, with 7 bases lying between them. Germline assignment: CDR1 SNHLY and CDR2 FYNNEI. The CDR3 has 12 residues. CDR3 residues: CASRLEQETQYF. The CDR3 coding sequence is TGTGCCAGCAGGCTAGAGCAAGAGACCCAGTACTTC.

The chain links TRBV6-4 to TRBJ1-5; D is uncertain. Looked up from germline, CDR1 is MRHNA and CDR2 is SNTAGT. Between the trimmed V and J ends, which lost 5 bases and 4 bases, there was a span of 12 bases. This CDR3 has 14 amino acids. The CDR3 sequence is CASSQRGKNQPQHF. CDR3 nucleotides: TGTGCCAGCAGTCAGAGAGGCAAGAATCAGCCCCAGCATTTT.

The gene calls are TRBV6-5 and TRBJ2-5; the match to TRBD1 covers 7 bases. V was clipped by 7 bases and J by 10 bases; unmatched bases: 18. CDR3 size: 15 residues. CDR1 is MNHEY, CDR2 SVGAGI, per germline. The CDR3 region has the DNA TGTGCCAGCAATCCTTGGGACAGCCGTGGTGTTGTCCAGTACTTC. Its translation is CASNPWDSRGVVQYF.

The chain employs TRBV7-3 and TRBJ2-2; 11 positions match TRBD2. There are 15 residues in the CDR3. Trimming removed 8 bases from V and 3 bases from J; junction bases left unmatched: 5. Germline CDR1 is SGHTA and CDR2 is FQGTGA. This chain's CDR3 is CASGGTSGHTGELFF. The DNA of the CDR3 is TGTGCCAGCGGGGGGACTAGCGGACACACCGGGGAGCTGTTTTTT.

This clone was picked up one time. The CDR3 sequence: CASIPSGETQYF. CDR3 nucleotides: TGTGCCAGCATCCCTAGCGGGGAGACCCAGTACTTC. This chain links TRBV2 with TRBJ2-5, with 8 positions matching TRBD2. There are 12 residues in the CDR3. Germline values: CDR1 SNHLY, CDR2 FYNNEI. With 7 bases clipped from V and 5 bases from J, the junction kept 3 bases outside the gene matches.

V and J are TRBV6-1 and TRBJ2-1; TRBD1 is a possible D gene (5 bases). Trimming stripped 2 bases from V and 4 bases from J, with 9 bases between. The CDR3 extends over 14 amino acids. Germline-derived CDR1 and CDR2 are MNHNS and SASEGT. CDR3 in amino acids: CASSEYRPYNEQFF. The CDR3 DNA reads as TGTGCCAGCAGTGAATACAGGCCATACAATGAGCAGTTCTTC.

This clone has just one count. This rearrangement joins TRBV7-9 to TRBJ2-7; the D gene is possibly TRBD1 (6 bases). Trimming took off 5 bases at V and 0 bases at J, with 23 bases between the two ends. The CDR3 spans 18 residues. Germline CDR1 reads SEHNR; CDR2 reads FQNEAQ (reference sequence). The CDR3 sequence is CASSRSATGTRVSYEQYF. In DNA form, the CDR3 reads TGTGCCAGCAGCCGAAGCGCTACCGGGACAAGAGTCTCCTACGAGCAGTACTTC. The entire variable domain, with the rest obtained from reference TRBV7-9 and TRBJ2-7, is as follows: DTGVSQNPRHKITKRGQNVTFRCDPISEHNRLYWYRQTLGQGPEFLTYFQNEAQLEKSRLLSDRFSAERPKGSFSTLEIQRTEQGDSAMYLCASSRSATGTRVSYEQYFGPGTRLTVT.